Listed here are 28 T cell receptor beta chains from one sample, sequenced in a study of blood T cell repertoires in COVID-19. Only in-frame clones appear in the TCRdb table, and some are missing; sequencing was by immunoSEQ multiplex PCR. Among some 70,000 clones listed, approximately 83% were seen once. Sequenced: peripheral blood. These receptors were taken from a woman in her fifties or sixties with acute or convalescent COVID-19.

The chain uses TRBV2 and TRBJ1-2; the D gene is possibly TRBD1 (6 bases). The length of the CDR3 is 13 residues. CDR1 is SNHLY, CDR2 FYNNEI, per germline. Trimming shortened V by 7 bases and J by 2 bases, and 11 bases separated the two germline ends. CDR3 residues: CASKRTANYGYTF. CDR3 DNA sequence: TGTGCCAGCAAGCGGACAGCGAACTATGGCTACACCTTC. The variable domain in full, with the rest retrieved from reference TRBV2 and TRBJ1-2, is EPEVTQTPSHQVTQMGQEVILRCVPISNHLYFYWYRQILGQKVEFLVSFYNNEISEKSEIFDDQFSVERPDGSNFTLKIRSTKLEDSAMYFCASKRTANYGYTFGSGTRLTVV.

Regarding this clone: The sample carries other DNA sequences with the same CDR3. The chain employs TRBV7-9 and TRBJ1-3; 7 nucleotides match TRBD1. This CDR3 is 13 amino acids long. V shed 3 bases, J shed 4 bases, and the junction held 0 bases outside the gene matches. CDR1 is SEHNR and CDR2 is FQNEAQ in the germline V gene (reference sequence). CDR3 protein: CASSLGQGNTIYF. CDR3 DNA: TGTGCCAGCAGCTTGGGACAGGGAAACACCATATATTTT.

The chain uses TRBV9 and TRBJ2-1, with 9 bases matching TRBD2. Germline V gives CDR1 SGDLS, CDR2 YYNGEE. Unmatched junction bases numbered 8, after V lost 3 bases and J lost 7 bases. CDR3 length: 15 amino acids. CDR3 protein: CASSAIAGVGNEQFF. The CDR3 region has the DNA TGTGCCAGCAGCGCTATAGCGGGGGTGGGGAATGAGCAGTTCTTC.

The genes are TRBV5-6 and TRBJ1-2; maybe TRBD1 (5 bases). Per germline, CDR1 SGHDT and CDR2 YYEEEE. The CDR3 is 15 amino acids. Trimming removed 4 bases from V and 7 bases from J, with 20 bases in between. CDR3 loop: CASSRPEWGPAGYTF. CDR3 bases: TGTGCCAGCAGCCGGCCCGAGTGGGGCCCTGCTGGCTACACCTTC. Full variable domain (remainder filled in from reference TRBV5-6 and TRBJ1-2): DAGVTQSPTHLIKTRGQQVTLRCSPKSGHDTVSWYQQALGQGPQFIFQYYEEEERQRGNFPDRFSGHQFPNYSSELNVNALLLGDSALYLCASSRPEWGPAGYTFGSGTRLTVV.

This clone appeared a few times. The J gene is TRBJ1-2, the V gene TRBV7-3, with D perhaps matching TRBD1 (6 bases). The length of the CDR3 is 14 residues. V was shortened by 1 base and J by 6 bases, with 12 bases between the two germline ends. CDR1 SGHTA and CDR2 FQGTGA come from the germline V gene. The CDR3 protein is CASSLNPRGDGYTF. The CDR3 nucleotides read TGTGCCAGCAGCTTAAATCCCAGGGGTGATGGCTACACCTTC.

The chain is built from TRBV18 and TRBJ1-3; 8 nucleotides match TRBD1. The CDR3 extends over 15 amino acids. The V gene end was trimmed by 2 bases and the J gene end by 6 bases; junction bases not matched to a gene: 6. Germline loops: CDR1 KGHSH, CDR2 LQKENI. DNA of the CDR3: TGTGCCAGCTCACCAACTGGACAGGGTAAAAACACCATATATTTT. Translating gives CASSPTGQGKNTIYF.

V is TRBV9 and J is TRBJ2-7, with D unresolved. With 0 bases removed from V and 1 base from J, the gap between germline ends came to 8 bases. Germline V CDR1 and CDR2: SGDLS, YYNGEE. This CDR3 has 14 amino acids. Written as DNA, the CDR3 is TGTGCCAGCAGCGTAGCTATTTTTTCCTACGAGCAGTACTTC. Amino acids: CASSVAIFSYEQYF.

The chain is built from TRBV7-3 and TRBJ1-5; 7 bases agree with TRBD1. The junction had 3 bases not matched to a gene; V was cut back by 5 bases and J by 2 bases. Germline V gives CDR1 SGHTA, CDR2 FQGTGA. This CDR3 comprises 14 residues. The CDR3 sequence is CASSPTGGNQPQHF. CDR3 nucleotide sequence: TGTGCCAGCAGCCCTACAGGGGGCAATCAGCCCCAGCATTTT. Looking up the rest from reference TRBV7-3 and TRBJ1-5 gives the full variable domain: GAGVSQTPSNKVTEKGKYVELRCDPISGHTALYWYRQSLGQGPEFLIYFQGTGAADDSGLPNDRFFAVRPEGSVSTLKIQRTERGDSAVYLCASSPTGGNQPQHFGDGTRLSIL.

There are a few counts of this clone. The chain uses TRBV5-1 and TRBJ1-2; 7 nucleotides line up with TRBD1. Germline values: CDR1 SGHRS, CDR2 YFSETQ. V shed 3 bases and J 2 bases; nucleotides not matched to a gene: 7. The CDR3 sequence is 15 residues long. The CDR3 loop reads CASSYGGTANYGYTF. In DNA form, the CDR3 reads TGCGCCAGCAGCTATGGCGGGACAGCCAACTATGGCTACACCTTC.

This clone was detected only once. The chain couples TRBV27 to TRBJ2-3; 8 nucleotides agree with TRBD2. V trimming: 7 bases; J trimming: 0 bases; junction bases outside the gene matches: 9. Germline CDR1 and CDR2: MNHEY and SMNVEV (reference sequence). The CDR3 totals 16 residues. Written as DNA, the CDR3 is TGTGCCAGCAAACAACTAGCGGTATCTAGCACAGATACGCAGTATTTT. Its translation: CASKQLAVSSTDTQYF.

J is TRBJ2-4 and V is TRBV21-1; the D segment call TRBD1 is taken from the table without a DNA check. TRBV21-1 is recorded as a pseudogene. The CDR3 runs to 17 residues. The CDR3 spells CASLPKGRAGAKNIQYF. The CDR3 nucleotides are TGTGCCAGCCTCCCAAAGGGGCGAGCAGGGGCCAAAAACATTCAGTACTTC.

The V call is TRBV7-9, the J call TRBJ2-2; D not resolved. The germline V gene has CDR1 SEHNR and CDR2 FQNEAQ (reference sequence). This CDR3 is 12 amino acids long. V was clipped by 1 base and J by 9 bases, with 6 bases between them. DNA of the CDR3: TGTGCCAGCAGCTTAGTCTTCCGGGAGCTGTTTTTT. It codes for CASSLVFRELFF.

The chain combines TRBV10-3 with TRBJ2-2, with 10 bases that match TRBD1. The ends lost 6 bases at V and 6 bases at J; junction bases unmatched: 4. From germline, CDR1 is ENHRY and CDR2 SYGVKD. The CDR3 runs 14 residues. CDR3 nucleotide sequence: TGTGCCATCAGCCGGGACAGGGGATCCGGGGAGCTGTTTTTT. Protein sequence: CAISRDRGSGELFF.

V gene TRBV4-1 combines with J gene TRBJ2-3; 15 bases fit TRBD2. Germline CDR1 MGHRA, CDR2 YSYEKL. V shed 1 base, J shed 3 bases, and the junction held 2 bases outside the gene matches. The CDR3 runs to 17 residues. The CDR3 nucleotides read TGCGCCAGCAGCCAAGCCGGGACTAGCGGGGGGACAGATACGCAGTATTTT. It is translated as CASSQAGTSGGTDTQYF.

The chain carries TRBV5-1 and TRBJ1-2; 7 bases align to TRBD1. V shed 3 bases and J 6 bases; nucleotides not matched to a gene: 2. This CDR3 has 12 residues. Germline CDR1 reads SGHRS; CDR2 reads YFSETQ. This CDR3 is CASSWDSNGYTF. As DNA, the CDR3 is TGCGCCAGCAGCTGGGACAGCAATGGCTACACCTTC.

This chain joins TRBV19 and TRBJ1-1, with D unclear. V was trimmed by 3 bases and J by 0 bases, leaving 5 bases between them. CDR1 is LNHDA and CDR2 is SQIVND in the germline V gene (reference sequence). There are 13 residues in the CDR3. The CDR3 DNA sequence: TGTGCCAGTAGTATCCAGGTGAACACTGAAGCTTTCTTT. Its translation: CASSIQVNTEAFF. Full variable domain (rest looked up from reference TRBV19 and TRBJ1-1): DGGITQSPKYLFRKEGQNVTLSCEQNLNHDAMYWYRQDPGQGLRLIYYSQIVNDFQKGDIAEGYSVSREKKESFPLTVTSAQKNPTAFYLCASSIQVNTEAFFGQGTRLTVV.

The chain employs TRBV2 and TRBJ1-5; D not resolved. The CDR3 length is 17 residues. The germline gives CDR1 SNHLY, CDR2 FYNNEI. Trimming took off 6 bases at V and 2 bases at J, with 20 bases between the two ends. CDR3 in DNA: TGTGCCAGCAGCCAAAGCCCGGGTCCCCCGGGCAATCAGCCCCAGCATTTT. Translating gives CASSQSPGPPGNQPQHF.

V and J are TRBV7-7 and TRBJ2-6, with D maybe TRBD2 (6 bases). In germline, CDR1 is SSHAT, CDR2 FNYEAQ (reference sequence). V gave up 1 base and J gave up 1 base, with 8 bases separating them. This CDR3 is built from 16 residues. In DNA, the CDR3 is TGTGCCAGCAGCTTAGATGGGGGGTCTGGGGCCAACGTCCTGACTTTC. It specifies CASSLDGGSGANVLTF.

The genes are TRBV20-1 and TRBJ1-5, with D perhaps TRBD1 (6 bases). V dropped 3 bases and J dropped 9 bases, with 12 bases sitting between them. Germline-derived CDR1 and CDR2 are DFQATT and SNEGSKA (reference sequence). This CDR3 has 12 amino acids. The CDR3 loop reads CSASAGAGPQHF. For the CDR3, the DNA is TGCAGTGCTAGTGCAGGGGCTGGGCCCCAGCATTTT.

The sample holds a few counts of this clone. The chain joins TRBV5-1 to TRBJ2-1; 7 bases line up with TRBD2. Germline V gene sequence: CDR1 SGHRS, CDR2 YFSETQ. Unmatched junction bases numbered 14, after V lost 4 bases and J lost 7 bases. This CDR3 is built from 16 residues. The CDR3, as DNA: TGCGCCAGCAGCCAAAGAACAACCGGGACTACGAATGAGCAGTTCTTC. Protein: CASSQRTTGTTNEQFF.

This sequence joins TRBV5-5 and TRBJ2-2; 10 bases map to TRBD1. Germline V lookup: CDR1 SGHKS, CDR2 YYEKEE (reference sequence). This CDR3 contains 15 residues. With 5 bases clipped from V and 5 bases from J, the junction kept 6 bases outside the gene matches. The CDR3: CASSSGQGVTGELFF. Written as DNA, the CDR3 is TGTGCCAGCAGTTCAGGACAGGGGGTGACCGGGGAGCTGTTTTTT.

This clone came up once. This sequence joins TRBV11-2 and TRBJ2-7, with TRBD2 matching 12 bases. CDR1 is SGHAT, CDR2 FQNNGV, per germline. V shed 6 bases, J shed 1 base, and the junction held 4 bases outside the gene matches. The CDR3 totals 15 residues. The CDR3 region has the DNA TGTGCCAGCAGTGCGACTAGCGGGGGATCCTACGAGCAGTACTTC. It yields the protein CASSATSGGSYEQYF. The full variable domain, completed using reference TRBV11-2 and TRBJ2-7, is EAGVAQSPRYKIIEKRQSVAFWCNPISGHATLYWYQQILGQGPKLLIQFQNNGVVDDSQLPKDRFSAERLKGVDSTLKIQPAKLEDSAVYLCASSATSGGSYEQYFGPGTRLTVT.

V usage is TRBV5-5 and J usage is TRBJ2-7; D remains unclear. The V gene lost 4 bases and the J gene lost 0 bases, with 5 bases spanning the gap. The CDR3 consists of 12 residues. Germline CDR1 and CDR2: SGHKS and YYEKEE (reference sequence). For the CDR3, the DNA is TGTGCCAGCAGCCTGTCCTCCTACGAGCAGTACTTC. Its protein is CASSLSSYEQYF.

The CDR3, as DNA: TGTGCCAGCAGCTCTACGGACAGGCGATACTACAATGAGCAGTTCTTC. It translates to CASSSTDRRYYNEQFF. The V call is TRBV7-9, the J call TRBJ2-1; 7 nucleotides match TRBD1. The CDR3 contains 16 residues. V was clipped by 4 bases and J by 3 bases; unmatched bases: 9. CDR1 is SEHNR and CDR2 is FQNEAQ in the germline V gene (reference sequence).

The V gene is TRBV2, the J gene TRBJ2-7; 7 bases are shared with TRBD1. Germline CDR1 is SNHLY and CDR2 is FYNNEI. Trimming took 6 bases from V and 2 from J; bases not matched to a gene: 7. This CDR3 has 14 residues. This CDR3 reads CASRDRVGTYEQYF. In nucleotides, the CDR3 is TGTGCCAGCAGAGACAGGGTCGGCACCTACGAGCAGTACTTC.

The J gene is TRBJ2-7, the V gene TRBV5-1, with 7 bases identical to TRBD1. Unmatched junction bases numbered 8, after V lost 0 bases and J lost 2 bases. Germline V gives CDR1 SGHRS, CDR2 YFSETQ. The CDR3 is 16 amino acids. In DNA form, the CDR3 reads TGCGCCAGCAGCTTGGGGGGCTGGGACAGCCCCTACGAGCAGTACTTC. This translates into CASSLGGWDSPYEQYF. The entire variable domain, with the rest obtained from reference TRBV5-1 and TRBJ2-7, is as follows: KAGVTQTPRYLIKTRGQQVTLSCSPISGHRSVSWYQQTPGQGLQFLFEYFSETQRNKGNFPGRFSGRQFSNSRSEMNVSTLELGDSALYLCASSLGGWDSPYEQYFGPGTRLTVT.

The V call is TRBV18, the J call TRBJ2-1, with a weak D call TRBD2 (6 bases). Trimming removed 4 bases at V and 10 bases at J, with 14 bases between. CDR1 is KGHSH, CDR2 LQKENI, per germline. This CDR3 contains 13 residues. Written as DNA, the CDR3 is TGTGCCAGCTCACTCGACGGGAGAGGGGAGCAGTTCTTC. Residues: CASSLDGRGEQFF.

V and J are TRBV19 and TRBJ2-4, with 7 bases that match TRBD1. Germline CDR1 reads LNHDA; CDR2 reads SQIVND (reference sequence). V lost 4 bases and J lost 7; bases outside the gene matches: 7. The CDR3 sequence is 14 residues long. In DNA form, the CDR3 reads TGTGCCAGTAGTAAAAGGGACAGAGGGAACATTCAGTACTTC. Translated, it gives CASSKRDRGNIQYF. Filled out from reference TRBV19 and TRBJ2-4, the complete variable domain reads DGGITQSPKYLFRKEGQNVTLSCEQNLNHDAMYWYRQDPGQGLRLIYYSQIVNDFQKGDIAEGYSVSREKKESFPLTVTSAQKNPTAFYLCASSKRDRGNIQYFGAGTRLSVL.